This T cell receptor beta chain was documented in a study of long-term antiretroviral therapy in people with HIV. General observations from the study: Diversity remained lower than transplant donor controls, even though it increased after ART.

A remark on this clone: Its specificity is unknown.

Sequencing relied on immunoSEQ assay v3.0, run at survey level. This table comes from immunoSEQ multiplex PCR, and its TCRdb copy is limited to in-frame clones, with some not included. The repertoire consists of roughly 19,000 clones, with 86% occurring once and the leading ten covering 8% to 11%. Specimen: unsorted PBMCs, collected 0.5 years after starting antiretroviral therapy. The TCR comes from a man aged 35-49 years with HIV.

The CDR3 is CSVRTASYEQYF. The CDR3, as DNA: TGCAGCGTCCGGACGGCATCGTACGAGCAGTACTTC. V gene TRBV29-1 combines with J gene TRBJ2-7; D gene uncertain. The CDR3 length is 12 residues. The germline CDR1 and CDR2 sequences are SQVTM and ANQGSEA. Trimming left V 6 bases short and J 4 bases short, with 13 bases between.